This T cell receptor (beta chain) was identified in a study of yellow fever vaccine responses in identical twins. The study, taken as a whole, reports: Twins reportedly showed a vaccine T cell response that seemed partly convergent and partly personalized.

The CDR3 has 13 amino acids. V was cut by 1 base and J by 2 bases, with 5 bases left in between. Germline CDR1 is SGHNT and CDR2 is YENEEA. Note on this clonotype: Its target is not known.

Using its own MiXCR run on the RT-PCR reads, TCRdb lists one record per CDR3 protein. The table has 20,000 to 25,000 distinct CDR3 sequences, under 85% seen once. The rearrangement joins TRBV11-3 to TRBJ2-5; D is uncertain. The sequenced sample was T cells from blood (PBMCs), unsorted or a sorted subset (not recorded which), obtained before or after yellow fever vaccination (not recorded which). The clonotype comes from a young woman who received the yellow fever vaccine. CDR3 loop: CASSLGVQETQYF. CDR3 DNA: TGTGCCAGCAGCTTAGGTGTACAAGAGACCCAGTACTTC.